Given below is one T cell receptor (beta chain) in context. Its target is unknown. Generated by immunoSEQ multiplex PCR, the TCRdb table keeps only in-frame clones and is missing some. The data show some 130,000 clones, approximately 90% seen once. Roughly 1.8 micrograms of genomic DNA from cryopreserved PBMCs went into TCR beta libraries. This CDR3 has 14 residues. V lost 7 bases and J lost 3, with 16 bases in between. Per germline, CDR1 SNHLY and CDR2 FYNNEI. This sample was included in a study of cytotoxic CD8 clonotypes in ibrutinib-treated CLL. General study findings and limits: Public clonotypes were seen rarely and were contracted or stable on treatment. Baseline values of clonality outstripped age-matched healthy donors and followed circulating CD8+ T-cell counts. Clonality went higher at ibrutinib response and then dropped back toward baseline at progression.

This rearrangement joins TRBV2 to TRBJ2-7; D call uncertain. This specimen consisted of PBMCs, obtained after 12 months of ibrutinib treatment. This TCR was sampled from a human donor with chronic lymphocytic leukemia. The CDR3 protein is CASKIGAPNYEQYF. Here the CDR3 DNA reads TGTGCCAGCAAGATAGGAGCCCCAAACTACGAGCAGTACTTC.